This T cell receptor (beta chain) was captured in a study of CD8+ T cells in alopecia areata. Whole-study results and caveats: Scalp samples also yield sequences from resident alphabeta T cells of normal skin. Researchers reported that TCR sharing among patients proved less clear than in mice, possibly HLA-linked.

The CDR3 spans 16 residues. Per germline, CDR1 SGHDT and CDR2 YYEEEE. Losses at the gene ends were 0 bases for V and 0 bases for J; bases not matched to a gene: 3. RNA was extracted and reverse transcribed into cDNA as the sequencing template. Clones were sequenced by immunoSEQ multiplex PCR, and TCRdb holds only the in-frame ones, with some missing. The data show 130,000 to 150,000 clones, 75% to 90% seen once. Concerning this clone itself: Its antigen is unknown.

Source: CD8+ T cells sorted from blood, taken at week 0. The chain links TRBV5-6 to TRBJ2-1, with TRBD2 identical over 7 bases. The TCR comes from a human donor with alopecia areata. CDR3 coding DNA: TGTGCCAGCAGCTTGGAGGGCGGGAGCTCCTACAATGAGCAGTTCTTC. Translating gives CASSLEGGSSYNEQFF. The full variable domain, completed using reference TRBV5-6 and TRBJ2-1, is DAGVTQSPTHLIKTRGQQVTLRCSPKSGHDTVSWYQQALGQGPQFIFQYYEEEERQRGNFPDRFSGHQFPNYSSELNVNALLLGDSALYLCASSLEGGSSYNEQFFGPGTRLTVL.